The rows below give T cell receptor beta chains drawn from one sample of a study of metastatic and nonmetastatic thyroid tumors. TCRdb re-called the PCR reads via MiXCR. The sample shows more than 10,000 clones, approximately 25% of them seen only once. The sequencing sample was made of tumor tissue. The receptors come from a female donor with papillary thyroid cancer or a benign thyroid nodule (not recorded which). Some clones in this sample may be carry-over from other donors' samples. The CDR3 runs from the conserved cysteine through the conserved F or W. D genes are given only for firm matches. Clone size is not always given. Where it is, it says once, few, many or a class for expanded clones.

length	V	D	J	size	CDR3	DNA
12	TRBV20-1	-	TRBJ2-3	many	CSAIVVRDTQYF	TGCAGTGCCATCGTAGTCCGGGATACGCAGTATTTT
15	TRBV2	-	TRBJ1-1	many	CASSVKGGRPTEAFF	TGTGCCAGCAGTGTGAAGGGAGGAAGGCCCACTGAAGCTTTCTTT
11	TRBV3-1	-	TRBJ2-7	-	CASSDSYEQYF	TGTGCCAGCTCGGACTCCTACGAGCAGTACTTC
14	TRBV6-2/TRBV6-3	TRBD2	TRBJ2-7	-	CASSYLAGEDEQYF	TGTGCCAGCAGTTACCTAGCGGGAGAGGACGAGCAGTACTTC
15	TRBV5-1	TRBD2	TRBJ2-7	medium-sized	CASSPSGEEGYEQYF	TGCGCCAGCAGCCCCAGCGGGGAGGAGGGGTACGAGCAGTACTTC
15	TRBV5-1	TRBD1	TRBJ2-3	many	CASSPTGQGPDTQYF	TGCGCCAGCAGCCCGACGGGACAGGGCCCAGATACGCAGTATTTT
13	TRBV10-1	-	TRBJ2-7	few	CASSEGPSDEQYF	TGCGCCAGCAGTGAAGGACCATCGGACGAGCAGTACTTC
14	TRBV12-5	TRBD2	TRBJ2-7	-	CASVLSGTVSEQHF	TGTGCTAGTGTCCTTAGCGGGACTGTCAGCGAGCAGCACTTC
16	TRBV30	TRBD2	TRBJ2-3	many	CAWSEGLAGDTDTQYF	TGTGCCTGGAGCGAAGGACTAGCGGGTGACACAGATACGCAGTATTTT
17	TRBV5-5	-	TRBJ2-2	many	CASSLGPGGGGAGELFF	TGTGCCAGCAGCTTGGGGCCAGGCGGAGGGGGAGCCGGGGAGCTGTTTTTT
15	TRBV3-1	TRBD1	TRBJ1-2	-	CASSKGAASNHGYTF	TGTGCCAGCAGTAAGGGGGCAGCCTCAAACCATGGCTACACCTTC
15	TRBV28	TRBD1	TRBJ2-7	-	CASSLTTGTGYEQYF	TGTGCCAGCAGTCTTACGACCGGGACAGGGTACGAGCAGTACTTC
16	TRBV18	-	TRBJ2-5	many	CASSPPRTVQGETQYF	TGTGCCAGCTCACCCCCTCGGACAGTCCAGGGGGAGACCCAGTACTTC
18	TRBV28	TRBD2	TRBJ2-2	few	CASSYGLAGGPRAGELFF	TGTGCCAGCAGTTACGGACTAGCGGGAGGCCCTAGGGCCGGGGAGCTGTTTTTT
13	TRBV20-1	-	TRBJ1-2	-	CSATLQSNYGYTF	TGCAGTGCTACCCTCCAGAGTAACTATGGCTACACCTTC
13	TRBV27	TRBD1	TRBJ1-2	large	CASSLSDRVGYTF	TGTGCCAGCAGTTTATCGGACAGGGTAGGCTACACCTTC
14	TRBV12-3/TRBV12-4	TRBD1	TRBJ1-2	-	CASSLRQGSYGYTF	TGTGCCAGCAGTCTCCGACAGGGATCCTATGGCTACACCTTC
15	TRBV6-1	TRBD2	TRBJ2-7	-	CASSGGTSGSYEQYF	TGTGCCAGCAGTGGGGGGACTAGCGGATCCTACGAGCAGTACTTC
12	TRBV20-1	TRBD1	TRBJ1-4	-	CSANVRGRELFF	TGCAGTGCTAACGTGAGGGGGCGGGAACTGTTTTTT
12	TRBV29-1	-	TRBJ2-7	many	CSVVLGDYEQYF	TGCAGCGTTGTTCTCGGGGACTACGAGCAGTACTTC
16	TRBV20-1	TRBD1	TRBJ2-3	few	CSARANTGQGRDTQYF	TGCAGTGCTAGAGCCAATACGGGACAGGGCCGAGATACGCAGTATTTT
13	TRBV6-1	-	TRBJ1-1	few	CASSDRMNTEAFF	TGTGCCAGCAGTGACCGAATGAACACTGAAGCTTTCTTT
14	TRBV6-1	TRBD2	TRBJ2-7	-	CASAASGESYEQYF	TGTGCCAGCGCGGCTAGCGGGGAGTCCTACGAGCAGTACTTC
14	TRBV15	-	TRBJ2-3	many	CATSRDLAQSTQYF	TGTGCCACCAGCAGAGATTTGGCCCAGAGTACGCAGTATTTT
16	TRBV7-8	TRBD2	TRBJ2-5	many	CASSPRSSGGQETQYF	TGTGCCAGCAGCCCGAGGTCTAGCGGGGGACAAGAGACCCAGTACTTC
17	TRBV12-3/TRBV12-4	-	TRBJ1-2	-	CASSLGVTVGGLYGYTF	TGTGCCAGCAGTTTGGGGGTGACAGTAGGGGGGTTATATGGCTACACCTTC
14	TRBV30	-	TRBJ1-3	-	CAWRTHSSGNTIYF	TGTGCCTGGAGGACACACTCCTCTGGAAACACCATATATTTT
15	TRBV6-5	-	TRBJ1-1	-	CASSYSWGLVTEAFF	TGTGCCAGCAGTTACTCGTGGGGGTTGGTAACTGAAGCTTTCTTT
20	TRBV14	TRBD2	TRBJ2-3	many	CASSPGTSGSSTASTDTQYF	TGTGCCAGCAGCCCAGGGACTAGCGGGAGCTCTACAGCTAGCACAGATACGCAGTATTTT
15	TRBV28	TRBD1	TRBJ1-4	-	CASSLGQGANEKLFF	TGTGCCAGCAGTTTAGGGCAGGGGGCGAATGAAAAACTGTTTTTT
15	TRBV19	-	TRBJ2-7	-	CASMKLGAGAYEQYF	TGTGCCAGTATGAAACTGGGCGCAGGGGCCTACGAGCAGTACTTC
14	TRBV28	-	TRBJ2-7	few	CASSPDGLNYEQYF	TGTGCCAGCAGTCCCGACGGGCTCAATTACGAGCAGTACTTC
14	TRBV19	-	TRBJ1-4	many	CASSIRGAREKLFF	TGTGCCAGTAGTATCCGGGGGGCACGTGAAAAACTGTTTTTT
14	TRBV30	-	TRBJ1-6	-	CASSSPPGVPPLHF	TGTGCCTCCTCATCCCCCCCAGGGGTTCCACCCCTCCACTTT
16	TRBV7-6	TRBD2	TRBJ2-3	many	CASSLGLAGVEDTQYF	TGTGCCAGCAGCTTAGGGCTAGCGGGAGTTGAAGATACGCAGTATTTT
16	TRBV24-1	-	TRBJ2-1	-	CATSDFRESGYNEQFF	TGTGCCACCAGTGATTTCCGGGAGTCTGGGTACAATGAGCAGTTCTTC
16	TRBV5-1	TRBD2	TRBJ2-2	many	CASSPRAGDSTGELFF	TGCGCCAGCAGTCCAAGGGCGGGAGATTCCACCGGGGAGCTGTTTTTT
15	TRBV11-2	TRBD2	TRBJ2-1	-	CASSSFGGGTSEQFF	TGTGCCAGCAGCTCCTTCGGGGGGGGAACTAGCGAGCAGTTCTTC
16	TRBV28	TRBD1	TRBJ1-1	few	CAIVGQGNLLNTEAFF	TGTGCCATCGTGGGACAGGGTAATTTATTGAACACTGAAGCTTTCTTT
12	TRBV4-1	-	TRBJ1-2	-	CASSQFFYGYTF	TGCGCCAGCAGCCAATTCTTCTATGGCTACACCTTC
14	TRBV30	TRBD1	TRBJ1-2	many	CAWEKGGLGYGYTF	TGTGCCTGGGAAAAAGGGGGCCTTGGCTATGGCTACACCTTC
13	TRBV6-2/TRBV6-3	TRBD1	TRBJ1-2	few	CASSYSTGGGYTF	TGTGCCAGCAGTTACTCGACAGGGGGTGGCTACACCTTC
15	TRBV13	TRBD1	TRBJ2-1	-	CASSSRGTGANTQFF	TGTGCCAGCAGCTCCAGGGGGACAGGGGCCAATACGCAGTTCTTC
13	TRBV30	TRBD1	TRBJ2-7	once	CAWSSGTGNEQYF	TGTGCCTGGAGTTCCGGGACAGGCAACGAGCAGTACTTC
13	TRBV28	-	TRBJ1-2	few	CASSPGPVPGYTF	TGTGCCAGCAGCCCCGGCCCAGTACCTGGCTACACCTTC
14	TRBV7-3	-	TRBJ1-1	-	CASSLSPANTEAFF	TGTGCCAGCAGCTTAAGTCCAGCTAACACTGAAGCTTTCTTT
14	TRBV12-3/TRBV12-4	-	TRBJ2-5	many	CASSLHGRQETQYF	TGTGCCAGCAGTTTACACGGCCGCCAAGAGACCCAGTACTTC
12	TRBV14	TRBD1	TRBJ1-2	few	CASSQDRVGYTF	TGTGCCAGCAGCCAGGACAGGGTTGGCTACACCTTC
14	TRBV19	TRBD2	TRBJ2-3	many	CASSWGGRTDTQYF	TGTGCCAGTAGCTGGGGGGGACGCACAGATACGCAGTATTTT
14	TRBV12-3/TRBV12-4	-	TRBJ2-3	few	CASSLEVGTDTQYF	TGTGCCAGCAGCCTTGAAGTTGGCACAGATACGCAGTATTTT
13	TRBV10-2	TRBD2	TRBJ2-7	many	CASMRAGVYEQYF	TGCGCCAGCATGCGAGCGGGAGTCTACGAGCAGTACTTC
13	TRBV12-3/TRBV12-4	-	TRBJ1-2	many	CASSLDDYYGYTF	TGTGCCAGCAGCCTCGACGATTACTATGGCTACACCTTC
13	TRBV6-1	-	TRBJ1-1	many	CASSERGFTEAFF	TGTGCCAGCAGTGAGAGGGGGTTCACTGAAGCTTTCTTT
21	TRBV25-1	TRBD1	TRBJ2-6	-	CASSHRTGGFPRSSGANVLTF	TGTGCCAGCAGTCACCGGACAGGGGGGTTTCCTAGAAGCTCTGGGGCCAACGTCCTGACTTTC